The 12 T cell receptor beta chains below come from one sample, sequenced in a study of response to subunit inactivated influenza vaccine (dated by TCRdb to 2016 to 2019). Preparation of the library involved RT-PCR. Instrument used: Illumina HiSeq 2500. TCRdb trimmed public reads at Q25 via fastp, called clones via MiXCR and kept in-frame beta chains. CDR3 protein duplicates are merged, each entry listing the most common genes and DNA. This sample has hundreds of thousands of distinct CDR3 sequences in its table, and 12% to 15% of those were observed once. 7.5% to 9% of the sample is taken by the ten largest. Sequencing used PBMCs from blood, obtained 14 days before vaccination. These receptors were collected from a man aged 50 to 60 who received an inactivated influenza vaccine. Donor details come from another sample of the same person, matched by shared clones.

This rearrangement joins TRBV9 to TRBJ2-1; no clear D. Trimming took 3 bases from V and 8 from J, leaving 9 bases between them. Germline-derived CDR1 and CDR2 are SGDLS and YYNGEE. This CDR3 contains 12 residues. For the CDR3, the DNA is TGTGCCAGCAGCGCCCCCCGGGATGAGCAGTTCTTC. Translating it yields CASSAPRDEQFF.

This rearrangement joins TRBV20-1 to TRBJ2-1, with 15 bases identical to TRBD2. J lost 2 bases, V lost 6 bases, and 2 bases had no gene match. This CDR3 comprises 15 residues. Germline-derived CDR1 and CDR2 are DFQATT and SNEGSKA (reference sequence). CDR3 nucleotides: TGCAGTGCGGGACTAGCGGGAGGAACCTACAATGAGCAGTTCTTC. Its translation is CSAGLAGGTYNEQFF.

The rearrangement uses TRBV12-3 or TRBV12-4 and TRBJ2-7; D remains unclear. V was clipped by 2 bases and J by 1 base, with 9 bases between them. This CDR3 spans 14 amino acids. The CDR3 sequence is CASSLSPRSYEQYF. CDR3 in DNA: TGTGCCAGCAGTTTAAGCCCACGGTCCTACGAGCAGTACTTC.

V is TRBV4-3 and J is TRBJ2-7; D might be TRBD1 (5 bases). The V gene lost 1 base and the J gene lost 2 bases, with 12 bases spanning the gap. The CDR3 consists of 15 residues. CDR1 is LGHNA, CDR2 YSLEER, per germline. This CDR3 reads CASSQGQSDAYEQYF. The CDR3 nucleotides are TGCGCCAGCAGCCAAGGACAGAGCGACGCCTACGAGCAGTACTTC.

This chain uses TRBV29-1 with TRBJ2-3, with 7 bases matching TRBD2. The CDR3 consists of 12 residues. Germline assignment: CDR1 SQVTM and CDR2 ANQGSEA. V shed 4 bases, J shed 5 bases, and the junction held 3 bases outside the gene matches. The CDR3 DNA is TGCAGCGTTGTTGCGGGGGTAGATACGCAGTATTTT. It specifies CSVVAGVDTQYF.

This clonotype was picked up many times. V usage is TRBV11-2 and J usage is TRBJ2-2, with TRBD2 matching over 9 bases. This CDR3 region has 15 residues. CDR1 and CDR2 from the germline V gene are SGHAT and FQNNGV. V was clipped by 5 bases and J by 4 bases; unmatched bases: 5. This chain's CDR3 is CASSGLAGPTGELFF. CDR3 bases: TGTGCCAGCAGCGGGCTAGCGGGGCCCACCGGGGAGCTGTTTTTT.

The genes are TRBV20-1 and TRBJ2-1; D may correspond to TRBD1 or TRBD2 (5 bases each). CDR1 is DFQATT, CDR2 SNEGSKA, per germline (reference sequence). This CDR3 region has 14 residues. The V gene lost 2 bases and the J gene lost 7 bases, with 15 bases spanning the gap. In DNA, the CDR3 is TGCAGTGCTAGAACGGGACCTACGTTGAATGAGCAGTTCTTC. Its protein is CSARTGPTLNEQFF.

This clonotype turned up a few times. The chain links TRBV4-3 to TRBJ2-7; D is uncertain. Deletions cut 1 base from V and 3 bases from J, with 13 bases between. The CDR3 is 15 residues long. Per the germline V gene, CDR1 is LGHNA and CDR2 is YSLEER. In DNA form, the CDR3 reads TGCGCCAGCAGCCAAGGGACGGGCTCCAGCTACGAGCAGTACTTC. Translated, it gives CASSQGTGSSYEQYF.

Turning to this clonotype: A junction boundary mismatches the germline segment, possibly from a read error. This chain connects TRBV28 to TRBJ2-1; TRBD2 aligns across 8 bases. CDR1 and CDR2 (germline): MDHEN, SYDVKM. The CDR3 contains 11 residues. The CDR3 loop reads CASSTSGGEVF. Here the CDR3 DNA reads TGTGCCAGCAGTACATCGGGAGGGGAGGTCTTC.

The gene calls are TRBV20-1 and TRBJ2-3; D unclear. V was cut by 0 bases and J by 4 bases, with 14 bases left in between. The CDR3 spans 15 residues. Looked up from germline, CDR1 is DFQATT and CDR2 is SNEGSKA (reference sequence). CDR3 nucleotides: TGCAGTGCTAGAGAGCGTCCCCGGTCCCCAGATACGCAGTATTTT. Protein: CSARERPRSPDTQYF.

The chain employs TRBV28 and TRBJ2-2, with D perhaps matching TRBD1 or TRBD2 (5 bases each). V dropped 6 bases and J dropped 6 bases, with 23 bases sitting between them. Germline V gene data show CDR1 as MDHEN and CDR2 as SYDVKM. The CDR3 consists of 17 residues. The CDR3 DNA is TGTGCCAGCAGAGAAACAGCCGGGACCCTCCACGCCGGGGAGCTGTTTTTT. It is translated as CASRETAGTLHAGELFF.

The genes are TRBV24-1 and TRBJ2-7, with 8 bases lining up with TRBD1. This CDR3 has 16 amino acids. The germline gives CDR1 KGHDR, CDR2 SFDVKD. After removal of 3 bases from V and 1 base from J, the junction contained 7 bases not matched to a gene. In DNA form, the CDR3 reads TGTGCCACCAGTGATGTGGGGACAGGAGAATCCTACGAGCAGTACTTC. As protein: CATSDVGTGESYEQYF.